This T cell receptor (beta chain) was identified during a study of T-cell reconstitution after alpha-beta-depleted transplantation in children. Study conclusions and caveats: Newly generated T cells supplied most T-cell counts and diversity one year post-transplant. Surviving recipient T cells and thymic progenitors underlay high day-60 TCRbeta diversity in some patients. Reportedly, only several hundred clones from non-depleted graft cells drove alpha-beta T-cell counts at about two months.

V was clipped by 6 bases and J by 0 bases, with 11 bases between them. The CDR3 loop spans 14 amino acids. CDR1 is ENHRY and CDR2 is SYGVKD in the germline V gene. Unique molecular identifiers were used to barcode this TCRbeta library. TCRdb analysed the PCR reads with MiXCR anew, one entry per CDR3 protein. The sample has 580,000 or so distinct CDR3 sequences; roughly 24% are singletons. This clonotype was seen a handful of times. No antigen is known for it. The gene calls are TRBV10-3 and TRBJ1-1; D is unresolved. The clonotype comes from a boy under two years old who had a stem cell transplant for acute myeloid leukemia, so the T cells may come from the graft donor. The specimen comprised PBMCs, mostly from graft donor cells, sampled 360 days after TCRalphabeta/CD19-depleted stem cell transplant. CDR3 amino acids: CAISPEIMNTEAFF. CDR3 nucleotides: TGTGCCATCAGCCCGGAGATCATGAACACTGAAGCTTTCTTT.